Listed here are 14 T cell receptor beta chains from one sample, sequenced in a study of spatial heterogeneity in lung cancer. The time point denotes: sample taken at primary tumor resection. The sequenced material consisted of unsorted whole RNA from tumor, nontumor lung or frozen PBMC. TCRdb re-derived calls from the 5' RACE reads in MiXCR, one entry per CDR3 protein. Among tens of thousands of distinct CDR3 sequences listed, more than 10% were seen once. The sequenced sample was PBMCs, obtained at surgery. The receptors were gathered from a male donor with early-stage non-small cell lung cancer.

This clonotype was detected many times. This rearrangement joins TRBV2 to TRBJ2-4, with D tentatively TRBD1 or TRBD2 (5 bases each). Trimming stripped 8 bases from V and 5 bases from J, with 19 bases between. The length of the CDR3 is 15 residues. CDR1 is SNHLY, CDR2 FYNNEI, per germline. This CDR3 is CASSPSGSGQNIQYF. The CDR3 nucleotides read TGTGCCAGCTCCCCGAGTGGGTCGGGGCAAAACATTCAGTACTTC.

The chain carries TRBV7-7 and TRBJ2-1; TRBD1 matches at 8 bases. The CDR3 is 13 residues long. Germline CDR1 SSHAT, CDR2 FNYEAQ (reference sequence). V lost 1 base and J lost 7; bases outside the gene matches: 0. CDR3 bases: TGTGCCAGCAGCTTAGACAGGGGGAATGAGCAGTTCTTC. Its translation is CASSLDRGNEQFF.

The chain combines TRBV19 with TRBJ2-1; a possible D gene is TRBD2 (6 bases). The V gene's germline CDR1 is LNHDA and CDR2 SQIVND (reference sequence). The CDR3 is 18 residues long. V was cut by 6 bases and J by 0 bases, with 21 bases left in between. The CDR3 is CASSQILLASSSYNEQFF. The CDR3 DNA reads TGTGCCAGTAGCCAGATTCTGCTAGCGTCTAGCTCCTACAATGAGCAGTTCTTC.

V usage is TRBV29-1 and J usage is TRBJ2-1, with D perhaps matching TRBD2 (6 bases). The CDR3 totals 13 residues. Trimming cost V 4 bases and J 8 bases, with 15 bases left between them. CDR1 SQVTM and CDR2 ANQGSEA come from the germline V gene. The CDR3: CSVATSPGDEQFF. CDR3 DNA sequence: TGCAGCGTTGCAACTAGCCCCGGCGATGAGCAGTTCTTC.

In its sample, this clonotype was seen once. The genes are TRBV3-1 and TRBJ1-6, with no clear D. The germline gives CDR1 LGHDT, CDR2 YNNKEL (reference sequence). Trimming cost V 1 base and J 6 bases, with 10 bases left between them. The CDR3 extends over 15 amino acids. CDR3 loop: CASSQGAGTNSPLHF. CDR3 DNA: TGTGCCAGCAGCCAAGGGGCAGGAACTAATTCACCCCTCCACTTT.

This clonotype was detected ten times or more. This chain joins TRBV6-4 and TRBJ2-2, with 7 bases aligning to TRBD2. CDR3 length: 15 amino acids. The V gene end was trimmed by 5 bases and the J gene end by 3 bases; junction bases not matched to a gene: 6. Germline V gene lookup returns CDR1 MRHNA and CDR2 SNTAGT. The CDR3 loop reads CASSPLAGDTGELFF. CDR3 DNA sequence: TGTGCCAGCAGTCCCCTGGCGGGGGACACCGGGGAGCTGTTTTTT.

This clonotype was detected a few times. The chain recombines TRBV14 with TRBJ1-2, with 9 bases lining up with TRBD1. The germline gives CDR1 SGHDN, CDR2 FVKESK. The CDR3 runs to 13 residues. The V segment lost 4 bases and the J segment 7 bases; nucleotides outside the gene matches: 4. The CDR3 nucleotides read TGTGCCAGCAGCCGAGACAGGGGGACTGGCTACACCTTC. The encoded protein is CASSRDRGTGYTF.

This clonotype came up a few times. The chain links TRBV5-5 to TRBJ2-5; D is possibly TRBD2 (5 bases). The CDR3 contains 13 residues. Trimming took off 7 bases at V and 2 bases at J, with 12 bases between the two ends. Germline-derived CDR1 and CDR2 are SGHKS and YYEKEE (reference sequence). In DNA, the CDR3 is TGTGCCAGCCTTCGGGGAGTTCAAGAGACCCAGTACTTC. It specifies CASLRGVQETQYF.

The chain uses TRBV11-2 and TRBJ1-2; possible D gene TRBD1, 5 bases. Germline-derived CDR1 and CDR2 are SGHAT and FQNNGV. The CDR3 sequence is 15 residues long. Trimming left V 0 bases short and J 3 bases short, with 11 bases between. The CDR3 region has the DNA TGTGCCAGCAGCTTAGATCCAGGGCCCTACTATGGCTACACCTTC. Translating gives CASSLDPGPYYGYTF.

The chain carries TRBV24-1 and TRBJ2-1; TRBD2 matches at 8 bases. The CDR3 loop spans 18 amino acids. The germline gives CDR1 KGHDR, CDR2 SFDVKD. V gave up 3 bases and J gave up 7 bases; unmatched junction bases: 16. The CDR3 region has the DNA TGTGCCACCAGTGATCACCCCCAAAGCGGGAGTCTGGGGAATGAGCAGTTCTTC. Translated, it gives CATSDHPQSGSLGNEQFF.

This clonotype was recorded at least ten times. The junction does not match germline at one end; this may be a read error. The CDR3, as DNA: TGTGCTAGCAGCTTGACTAACCAAGAGACCCAGTACTTC. Its translation is CASSLTNQETQYF. The V and J genes are TRBV7-7 and TRBJ2-5, with D tentatively TRBD2 (5 bases). There are 13 residues in the CDR3. CDR1 and CDR2 from the germline V gene are SSHAT and FNYEAQ (reference sequence).

The V and J genes are TRBV7-9 and TRBJ1-1; perhaps TRBD1 as D (6 bases). V lost 4 bases and J lost 3, with 9 bases in between. The CDR3 is 13 residues long. The germline CDR1 and CDR2 sequences are SEHNR and FQNEAQ (reference sequence). The CDR3 spells CASSYGQYTEAFF. The DNA for the CDR3 is TGTGCCAGCAGCTACGGACAGTACACTGAAGCTTTCTTT. Complete variable domain (other parts from reference TRBV7-9 and TRBJ1-1): DTGVSQNPRHKITKRGQNVTFRCDPISEHNRLYWYRQTLGQGPEFLTYFQNEAQLEKSRLLSDRFSAERPKGSFSTLEIQRTEQGDSAMYLCASSYGQYTEAFFGQGTRLTVV.

The chain links TRBV20-1 to TRBJ2-7; 13 nucleotides align to TRBD2. The germline CDR1 and CDR2 sequences are DFQATT and SNEGSKA (reference sequence). Germline trimming cut 2 bases from V and 4 bases from J; bases unmatched to any gene: 8. CDR3 size: 16 residues. CDR3 coding DNA: TGCAGTGCTAGACCCGGGACTAGCGGGACCCTGTACGAGCAGTACTTC. Amino acids: CSARPGTSGTLYEQYF.

The table lists this clonotype with a few counts. The rearrangement links TRBV4-1 to TRBJ1-5; 7 positions agree with TRBD1. This CDR3 has 14 residues. Germline V lookup: CDR1 MGHRA, CDR2 YSYEKL. After removal of 1 base from V and 5 bases from J, the junction contained 2 bases not matched to a gene. CDR3 loop: CASSQGRGDQPQHF. CDR3 in DNA: TGCGCCAGCAGCCAAGGCAGGGGGGATCAGCCCCAGCATTTT.